A single sample gave rise to the 14 T cell receptor beta chains below, sequenced in a study of T cell responses to AZD1222 COVID-19 vaccine. Generated by immunoSEQ multiplex PCR, the TCRdb table keeps only in-frame clones and is missing some. The repertoire holds about 160,000 clones, roughly 92% seen once, with 5.1% in the top ten. Sequencing was performed on peripheral blood, taken 28 days after the second AZD1222 dose. The receptors derive from an adult who received the AZD1222 COVID-19 vaccine.

The genes are TRBV5-1 and TRBJ1-1, with D tentatively TRBD1 (6 bases). CDR1 and CDR2 (germline): SGHRS, YFSETQ. This CDR3 has 16 amino acids. Trimming stripped 0 bases from V and 0 bases from J, with 12 bases between. The CDR3 bases are TGCGCCAGCAGCTTGGCGGACAGTTCTATGAACACTGAAGCTTTCTTT. This codes for CASSLADSSMNTEAFF.

This sequence joins TRBV4-1 and TRBJ2-1, with a weak D call TRBD2 (6 bases). Germline CDR1 and CDR2: MGHRA and YSYEKL. CDR3 length equals 15 residues. With 2 bases removed from V and 12 bases from J, the gap between germline ends came to 20 bases. The CDR3 coding sequence is TGCGCCAGCAGCCAAACAAGGGGACTGGTTCGGGGGCAGTTCTTC. The encoded protein is CASSQTRGLVRGQFF.

The V and J genes are TRBV4-2 and TRBJ2-3, with 9 bases matching TRBD2. V lost 0 bases, J lost 0 bases, and 7 bases stayed unmatched. Germline CDR1 reads LGHNA; CDR2 reads YNFKEQ. The CDR3 spans 18 residues. In nucleotides, the CDR3 is TGTGCCAGCAGCCAAGAGGTTCTAGCGGGAACTAGCACAGATACGCAGTATTTT. The encoded protein is CASSQEVLAGTSTDTQYF.

The rearrangement links TRBV27 to TRBJ1-5; D is unclear. Germline V CDR1 and CDR2: MNHEY, SMNVEV (reference sequence). V was cut by 3 bases and J by 2 bases, with 5 bases left in between. The CDR3 is 13 residues long. DNA of the CDR3: TGTGCCAGCAGTTTTATAGGCAATCAGCCCCAGCATTTT. This sequence encodes CASSFIGNQPQHF.

This clone was seen once. The V and J genes are TRBV5-1 and TRBJ2-5; 9 positions agree with TRBD1. This CDR3 region has 14 residues. V lost 4 bases and J lost 4; bases outside the gene matches: 5. Germline V gene data show CDR1 as SGHRS and CDR2 as YFSETQ. DNA of the CDR3: TGCGCCAGCAGCCCACAGGGGGCGCGAGAGACCCAGTACTTC. Translated: CASSPQGARETQYF. Using reference TRBV5-1 and TRBJ2-5 for the parts outside the CDR3, the full variable domain is KAGVTQTPRYLIKTRGQQVTLSCSPISGHRSVSWYQQTPGQGLQFLFEYFSETQRNKGNFPGRFSGRQFSNSRSEMNVSTLELGDSALYLCASSPQGARETQYFGPGTRLLVL.

This chain joins TRBV20-1 and TRBJ2-3, with D perhaps matching TRBD2 (5 bases). The CDR3 loop spans 15 amino acids. The germline V gene encodes CDR1 DFQATT and CDR2 SNEGSKA (reference sequence). Trimming shortened V by 3 bases and J by 2 bases, and 15 bases separated the two germline ends. The CDR3 bases are TGCAGTGCTAGTTCCCCTAGCCCTATCACAGATACGCAGTATTTT. The encoded protein is CSASSPSPITDTQYF.

The J gene is TRBJ2-4, the V gene TRBV14; no definite D call. There are 14 residues in the CDR3. V gave up 4 bases and J gave up 11 bases, with 18 bases separating them. Germline V gene lookup returns CDR1 SGHDN and CDR2 FVKESK. Here the CDR3 DNA reads TGTGCCAGCAGCCCCACCCTAGACGCACCCTTTCAGTACTTC. This codes for CASSPTLDAPFQYF.

The chain links TRBV5-1 to TRBJ2-1; TRBD2 matches at 10 bases. This CDR3 is 15 amino acids long. V lost 4 bases, J lost 2 bases, and 3 bases stayed unmatched. Germline CDR1 and CDR2: SGHRS and YFSETQ. CDR3 residues: CASSQLAGAYNEQFF. CDR3 bases: TGCGCCAGCAGCCAGCTAGCGGGGGCCTACAATGAGCAGTTCTTC.

The chain couples TRBV5-1 to TRBJ1-2, with no clear D. Germline CDR1 and CDR2: SGHRS and YFSETQ. There are 14 residues in the CDR3. V was pared by 0 bases and J by 4 bases, with 10 bases between. CDR3 sequence (DNA): TGCGCCAGCAGCTTGGGGGGAACGGTCTATGGCTACACCTTC. Translating gives CASSLGGTVYGYTF.

This sequence joins TRBV5-6 and TRBJ1-2; D gene unclear. Per germline, CDR1 SGHDT and CDR2 YYEEEE. Trimming removed 0 bases at V and 5 bases at J, with 2 bases between. The CDR3 has 11 residues. The CDR3 loop is CASSLGYGYTF. DNA for the CDR3: TGTGCCAGCAGCTTGGGTTATGGCTACACCTTC.

CDR3 region: CASSHGTGGIDTQYF. CDR3 nucleotide sequence: TGTGCCAGCAGCCATGGGACAGGGGGTATAGATACGCAGTATTTT. The gene calls are TRBV14 and TRBJ2-3; 11 bases are shared with TRBD1. V shed 3 bases and J 5 bases; nucleotides not matched to a gene: 4. CDR1 is SGHDN and CDR2 is FVKESK in the germline V gene. The CDR3 spans 15 residues.

This clone was counted a single time. J is TRBJ1-2 and V is TRBV6-5, with 8 nucleotides matching TRBD1. The CDR3 is 14 residues long. The ends lost 0 bases at V and 7 bases at J; junction bases unmatched: 4. Looked up from germline, CDR1 is MNHEY and CDR2 is SVGAGI. The CDR3 DNA reads as TGTGCCAGCAGTTACTCGCTGACAGGGGCTGGCTACACCTTC. It yields the protein CASSYSLTGAGYTF.

The chain links TRBV5-1 to TRBJ1-2, with D unclear. With 1 base removed from V and 7 bases from J, the gap between germline ends came to 14 bases. Germline V gives CDR1 SGHRS, CDR2 YFSETQ. This CDR3 has 14 amino acids. The CDR3 sequence: CASSLFSSPSGYTF. CDR3 coding DNA: TGCGCCAGCAGCTTGTTTTCATCTCCCTCTGGCTACACCTTC.

The rearrangement joins TRBV19 to TRBJ2-3; either TRBD1 or TRBD2 may supply D (5 bases each). Trimming removed 4 bases at V and 4 bases at J, with 9 bases between. Germline CDR1 and CDR2: LNHDA and SQIVND (reference sequence). CDR3 length: 13 residues. As DNA, the CDR3 is TGTGCCAGTAGTAGGCGAGGGGCAGATACGCAGTATTTT. Translated, it gives CASSRRGADTQYF.